What follows describes a single T cell receptor beta chain. Trimming stripped 4 bases from V and 3 bases from J, with 9 bases between. Germline values: CDR1 SEHNR, CDR2 FQNEAQ (reference sequence). The CDR3 sequence is 13 residues long. Measured with immunoSEQ multiplex PCR; TCRdb has only the in-frame clones, and not every one. The table has approximately 30,000 clones, roughly nine tenths seen once. The entry originates in a study of blood T cell repertoires in COVID-19. Sequenced: peripheral blood. This clonotype was sampled from a human donor in a cohort sampled during active COVID-19. The chain employs TRBV7-9 and TRBJ1-1, with a tentative D call TRBD1 (5 bases). The CDR3 coding sequence is TGTGCCAGCAGCTCAGGGTGGGACACTGAAGCTTTCTTT. This gives the protein CASSSGWDTEAFF.